This T cell receptor (beta chain) was sequenced in a study of shared clonotypes between healthy human individuals. The CDR3 sequence is 13 residues long. With 7 bases removed from V and 5 bases from J, the gap between germline ends came to 15 bases. The germline V gene encodes CDR1 MNHEY and CDR2 SMNVEV (reference sequence). Measured with immunoSEQ multiplex PCR; TCRdb has only the in-frame clones, and not every one. The table records some 1,100,000 clones, 78% of them present only once. This TCR derives from a man between 18 and 29 years old in good health. Some clones in this sample may be carry-over from other donors' samples. Material: memory CD4+ T cells from PBMCs. Indicated subset: CD45RA-negative fraction. V usage is TRBV27 and J usage is TRBJ2-7; the D gene is possibly TRBD2 (5 bases). CDR3 loop: CASIGGSGHEQYF. In DNA form, the CDR3 reads TGTGCCAGCATAGGTGGGAGTGGCCACGAGCAGTACTTC.